This passage covers 21 T cell receptor beta chains from one sample sequenced in a study of beta chain features in type 1 diabetes. Investigators reverse transcribed all isolated RNA, so they sequenced expressed TCRB transcripts. Repertoires were generated with immunoSEQ multiplex PCR, while TCRdb's copy carries only in-frame clones and drops some. The sample lists some 150,000 clones, roughly 50% occurring once. Sample: Tregs from blood. The receptor set was obtained from a young man in good health.

The chain joins TRBV28 to TRBJ1-4; TRBD1 matches at 7 bases. From germline, CDR1 is MDHEN and CDR2 SYDVKM. The CDR3 spans 15 residues. V lost 5 bases, J lost 7 bases, and 10 bases stayed unmatched. The CDR3 region is CASSPPGQSSEKLFF. The DNA for the CDR3 is TGTGCCAGCAGTCCGCCGGGACAGTCAAGTGAAAAACTGTTTTTT.

The sample holds a few counts of this clone. The chain joins TRBV6-1 to TRBJ2-5, with D uncertain. CDR1 and CDR2 from the germline V gene are MNHNS and SASEGT. The V end lost 5 bases, the J end lost 1 base, and 11 bases lay between the germline ends. There are 14 residues in the CDR3. In DNA, the CDR3 is TGTGCCAGCAGTTATTTCCCAGGCCAAGAGACCCAGTACTTC. Encoded protein: CASSYFPGQETQYF.

This sequence joins TRBV29-1 and TRBJ1-5; TRBD1 matches 10 bases. CDR3 length: 13 amino acids. After removal of 6 bases from V and 4 bases from J, the junction contained 3 bases not matched to a gene. CDR1 is SQVTM, CDR2 ANQGSEA, per germline. The CDR3 is CSVWTGGNQPQHF. The DNA of the CDR3 is TGCAGCGTGTGGACAGGGGGGAATCAGCCCCAGCATTTT.

In its sample, this clone was seen a few times. J is TRBJ2-6 and V is TRBV7-2; TRBD2 is a possible D gene (5 bases). This CDR3 has 15 amino acids. Germline CDR1 is SGHTA and CDR2 is FQGNSA. V lost 2 bases, J lost 0 bases, and 5 bases lay in between. Here the CDR3 reads CASSLRGSGANVLTF. In DNA, the CDR3 is TGTGCCAGCAGCTTACGGGGCTCTGGGGCCAACGTCCTGACTTTC.

The chain uses TRBV30 and TRBJ2-5, with D unresolved. Trimming pared 0 bases from V and 5 bases from J, leaving 7 bases between. The germline CDR1 and CDR2 sequences are GTSNPN and SVGIG (reference sequence). The CDR3 loop spans 12 amino acids. CDR3 sequence: CAWSVQAETQYF. In nucleotides, the CDR3 is TGTGCCTGGAGTGTTCAGGCCGAGACCCAGTACTTC.

This clone was detected only a few times. The chain combines TRBV29-1 with TRBJ1-1; TRBD1 matches at 7 bases. The CDR3 extends over 14 amino acids. Trimming removed 5 bases from V and 3 bases from J; junction bases left unmatched: 9. CDR1 is SQVTM and CDR2 is ANQGSEA in the germline V gene. DNA of the CDR3: TGCAGCGTTAAGCGACAGGGATTTTACACTGAAGCTTTCTTT. It is translated as CSVKRQGFYTEAFF.

The gene calls are TRBV6-5 and TRBJ1-2; 7 bases agree with TRBD1. CDR3 length: 15 amino acids. Germline assignment: CDR1 MNHEY and CDR2 SVGAGI. V was pared by 5 bases and J by 4 bases, with 10 bases of the junction left unmatched. CDR3 sequence (DNA): TGTGCCAGCAGTCGGGAGACAGGGCCCATCTATGGCTACACCTTC. It codes for CASSRETGPIYGYTF.

V usage is TRBV5-1 and J usage is TRBJ1-4, with TRBD1 as a possible D gene (6 bases). The CDR3 spans 12 residues. CDR1 is SGHRS and CDR2 is YFSETQ in the germline V gene. Between the trimmed V and J ends, which lost 3 bases and 14 bases, there was a span of 14 bases. This CDR3 reads CASSSPDRRLFF. Written as DNA, the CDR3 is TGCGCCAGCAGCTCCCCAGACAGGAGGCTGTTTTTT.

The V and J genes are TRBV5-1 and TRBJ2-5, with a possible D match to TRBD1 (6 bases). The CDR3 extends over 16 amino acids. From germline, CDR1 is SGHRS and CDR2 YFSETQ. V was pared by 2 bases and J by 1 base, with 15 bases between. Written as DNA, the CDR3 is TGCGCCAGCAGCTTTGGCCCACAGGGTGGCCAAGAGACCCAGTACTTC. It translates to CASSFGPQGGQETQYF.

This clone occurred a few times. The chain combines TRBV2 with TRBJ1-3, with 10 bases aligning to TRBD1. The CDR3 is 15 amino acids. J lost 8 bases, V lost 5 bases, and 9 bases had no gene match. Germline V gene data show CDR1 as SNHLY and CDR2 as FYNNEI. DNA of the CDR3: TGTGCCAGCAGTTACCGAGGACAGGGGGAATACACCATATATTTT. Its translation: CASSYRGQGEYTIYF.

The rearrangement uses TRBV6-1 and TRBJ2-5, with D possibly being TRBD2 (5 bases). The CDR3 runs 14 residues. CDR1 is MNHNS and CDR2 is SASEGT in the germline V gene. V was cut by 7 bases and J by 5 bases, with 17 bases left in between. The chain's CDR3 is CASTAALARETQYF. CDR3 nucleotides: TGTGCCAGCACGGCGGCCCTAGCCCGGGAGACCCAGTACTTC.

The chain links TRBV7-2 to TRBJ1-4; TRBD1 matches at 7 bases. CDR1 SGHTA and CDR2 FQGNSA come from the germline V gene. This CDR3 is 15 amino acids long. V lost 4 bases and J lost 3; bases outside the gene matches: 5. The DNA of the CDR3 is TGTGCCAGCAGCTGGGTCGGGACAGCTAATGAAAAACTGTTTTTT. This sequence encodes CASSWVGTANEKLFF.

CDR3 in amino acids: CASSTGVAYEQYF. CDR3 bases: TGTGCCAGCAGTACAGGGGTAGCGTACGAGCAGTACTTC. The chain has TRBV6-1 and TRBJ2-7; 7 nucleotides agree with TRBD1. Losses at the gene ends were 5 bases for V and 4 bases for J; bases not matched to a gene: 5. Germline-derived CDR1 and CDR2 are MNHNS and SASEGT. CDR3 size: 13 residues.

This clone was recorded a few times. The rearrangement links TRBV7-9 to TRBJ2-7, with D possibly TRBD1 on 6 matching bases. This CDR3 region has 13 residues. The germline V gene encodes CDR1 SEHNR and CDR2 FQNEAQ (reference sequence). Trimming took off 5 bases at V and 5 bases at J, with 13 bases between the two ends. The chain's CDR3 is CASSIGTWDEQYF. DNA of the CDR3: TGTGCCAGCAGCATCGGGACATGGGACGAGCAGTACTTC.

In this sample, this clone turned up a few times. This chain links TRBV4-3 with TRBJ2-5; D might be TRBD2 (7 bases). The end of the DNA aligns better with TRBJ2-7, so the J call may be wrong. CDR3 size: 15 residues. The germline V gene has CDR1 LGHNA and CDR2 YSLEER. The CDR3 region has the DNA TGCGCCAGCAGCCAAGAGGGGGGGGCCCCCTACGAGCAGTACTTC. The encoded protein is CASSQEGGAPYEQYF.

This clone showed up just a few times. The CDR3 nucleotides read TGTGCCAGCAGCTCCGGACAGGGGAGGTATGGCTACACCTTC. Amino acid sequence: CASSSGQGRYGYTF. This chain connects TRBV7-2 to TRBJ1-2; 9 nucleotides line up with TRBD1. The CDR3 has 14 amino acids. Germline-derived CDR1 and CDR2 are SGHTA and FQGNSA. J gave up 5 bases and V 4 bases, and 5 bases lay outside the gene matches.

The chain recombines TRBV30 with TRBJ1-4; D is possibly TRBD1 (6 bases). Germline CDR1 is GTSNPN and CDR2 is SVGIG (reference sequence). CDR3 length: 12 residues. V lost 2 bases, J lost 9 bases, and 10 bases lay in between. CDR3 sequence (DNA): TGTGCCTGGAGTCGTCAGGGGCAAAAACTGTTTTTT. This gives the protein CAWSRQGQKLFF.

The V gene is TRBV28, the J gene TRBJ1-5; no reliable D call. V gave up 6 bases and J gave up 7 bases, with 19 bases separating them. Germline lookup yields CDR1 MDHEN and CDR2 SYDVKM. There are 15 residues in the CDR3. The CDR3 sequence is CASSSPGGKEQPQHF. The CDR3 nucleotides read TGTGCCAGCAGCTCCCCGGGAGGGAAGGAACAGCCCCAGCATTTT.

This clone has more than one count but fewer than ten. CDR3 residues: CASSVTEVRETQYF. The CDR3 nucleotides are TGTGCCAGCAGCGTCACCGAGGTCCGGGAGACCCAGTACTTC. The genes are TRBV7-2 and TRBJ2-5, with D uncertain. This CDR3 region has 14 residues. Germline V gene sequence: CDR1 SGHTA, CDR2 FQGNSA. V was pared by 5 bases and J by 5 bases, with 15 bases between. Full variable domain (rest looked up from reference TRBV7-2 and TRBJ2-5): GAGVSQSPSNKVTEKGKDVELRCDPISGHTALYWYRQSLGQGLEFLIYFQGNSAPDKSGLPSDRFSAERTGGSVSTLTIQRTQQEDSAVYLCASSVTEVRETQYFGPGTRLLVL.

The chain combines TRBV5-1 with TRBJ2-7; possibly TRBD2 for D (7 bases). Trimming removed 4 bases at V and 3 bases at J, with 23 bases between. Germline V gene sequence: CDR1 SGHRS, CDR2 YFSETQ. The CDR3 runs 17 residues. The CDR3 coding sequence is TGCGCCAGCAGCAAAACCATACGGGGGGCGTCCAACTACGAGCAGTACTTC. The encoded protein is CASSKTIRGASNYEQYF.

V usage is TRBV5-6 and J usage is TRBJ1-1; D gene unclear. The V end was cut by 1 base, the J end by 7 bases, with 5 bases between. Germline V gene lookup returns CDR1 SGHDT and CDR2 YYEEEE. The CDR3 is made up of 11 amino acids. CDR3: CASSLYGEAFF. The CDR3 coding sequence is TGTGCCAGCAGCTTGTACGGTGAAGCTTTCTTT.